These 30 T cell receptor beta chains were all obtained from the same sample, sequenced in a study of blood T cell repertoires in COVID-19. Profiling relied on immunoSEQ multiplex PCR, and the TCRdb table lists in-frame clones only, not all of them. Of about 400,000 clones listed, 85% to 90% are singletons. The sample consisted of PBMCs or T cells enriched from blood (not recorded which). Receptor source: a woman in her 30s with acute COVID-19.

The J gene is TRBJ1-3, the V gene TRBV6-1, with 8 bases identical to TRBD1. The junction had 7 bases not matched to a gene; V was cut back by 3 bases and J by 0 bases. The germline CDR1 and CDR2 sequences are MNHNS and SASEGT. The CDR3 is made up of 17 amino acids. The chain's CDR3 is CASSDPLTGDSGNTIYF. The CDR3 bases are TGTGCCAGCAGTGACCCTTTGACAGGGGACTCTGGAAACACCATATATTTT.

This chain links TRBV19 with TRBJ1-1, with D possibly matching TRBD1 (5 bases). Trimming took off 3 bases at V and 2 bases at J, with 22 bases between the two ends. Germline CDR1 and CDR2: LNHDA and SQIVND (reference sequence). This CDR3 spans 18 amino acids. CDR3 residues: CASSIGRYGLGTNTEAFF. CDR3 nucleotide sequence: TGTGCCAGTAGTATCGGCCGTTACGGCCTGGGGACTAACACTGAAGCTTTCTTT.

This CDR3 reads CASSPGGFQFSEQYF. The CDR3 nucleotides read TGCGCCAGCAGCCCCGGGGGGTTTCAGTTTTCCGAGCAGTACTTC. The genes are TRBV5-1 and TRBJ2-7; 7 bases agree with TRBD2. Looked up from germline, CDR1 is SGHRS and CDR2 is YFSETQ. This CDR3 region has 15 residues. With V trimmed by 4 bases and J by 6 bases, 13 bases remained unmatched. Variable domain in full (rest from reference TRBV5-1 and TRBJ2-7): KAGVTQTPRYLIKTRGQQVTLSCSPISGHRSVSWYQQTPGQGLQFLFEYFSETQRNKGNFPGRFSGRQFSNSRSEMNVSTLELGDSALYLCASSPGGFQFSEQYFGPGTRLTVT.

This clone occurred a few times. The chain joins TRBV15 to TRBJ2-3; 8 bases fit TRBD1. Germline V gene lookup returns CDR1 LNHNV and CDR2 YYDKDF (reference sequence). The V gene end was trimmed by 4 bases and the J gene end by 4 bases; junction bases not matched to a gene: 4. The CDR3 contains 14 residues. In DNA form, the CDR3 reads TGTGCCACCAGCACCAGGACAGGGTCAGATACGCAGTATTTT. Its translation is CATSTRTGSDTQYF.

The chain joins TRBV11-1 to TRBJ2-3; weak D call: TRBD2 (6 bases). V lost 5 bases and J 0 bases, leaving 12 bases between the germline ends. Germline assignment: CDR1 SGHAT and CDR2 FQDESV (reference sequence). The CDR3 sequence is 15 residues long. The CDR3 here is CASSQTRFSTDTQYF. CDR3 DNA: TGTGCCAGCAGCCAGACTAGATTTAGCACAGATACGCAGTATTTT.

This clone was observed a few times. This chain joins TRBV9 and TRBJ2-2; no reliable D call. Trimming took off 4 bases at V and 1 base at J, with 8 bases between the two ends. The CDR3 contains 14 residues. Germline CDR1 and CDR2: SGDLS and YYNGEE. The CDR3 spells CASSSRQNTGELFF. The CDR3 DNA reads TGTGCCAGCAGCTCCCGACAGAACACCGGGGAGCTGTTTTTT.

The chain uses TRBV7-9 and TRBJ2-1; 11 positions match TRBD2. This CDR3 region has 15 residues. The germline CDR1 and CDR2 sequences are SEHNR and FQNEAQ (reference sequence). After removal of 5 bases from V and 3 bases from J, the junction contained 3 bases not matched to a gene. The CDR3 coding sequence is TGTGCCAGCAGCGTTAGCGGGGGGGGCTACAATGAGCAGTTCTTC. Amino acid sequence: CASSVSGGGYNEQFF.

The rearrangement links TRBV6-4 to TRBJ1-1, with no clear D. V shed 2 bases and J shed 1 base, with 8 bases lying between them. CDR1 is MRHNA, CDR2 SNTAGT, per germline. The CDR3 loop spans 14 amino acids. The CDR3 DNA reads TGTGCCAGCAGTGACCGTCCACAGAACACTGAAGCTTTCTTT. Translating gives CASSDRPQNTEAFF.

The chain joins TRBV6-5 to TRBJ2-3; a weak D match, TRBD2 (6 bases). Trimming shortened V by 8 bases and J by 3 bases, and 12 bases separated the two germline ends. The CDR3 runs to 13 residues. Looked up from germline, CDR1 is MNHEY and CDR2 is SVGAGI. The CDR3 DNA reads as TGTGCCAGCGCGGAGGGTGTTACAGATACGCAGTATTTT. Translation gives CASAEGVTDTQYF.

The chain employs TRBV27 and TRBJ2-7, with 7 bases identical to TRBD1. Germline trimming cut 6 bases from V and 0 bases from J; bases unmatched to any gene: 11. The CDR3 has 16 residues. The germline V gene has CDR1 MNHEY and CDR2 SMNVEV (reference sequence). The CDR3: CASSDKTTGVSYEQYF. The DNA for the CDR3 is TGTGCCAGCAGCGATAAAACCACAGGGGTCTCCTACGAGCAGTACTTC.

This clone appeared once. For the CDR3, the DNA is TGTGCCATCAGCCAGGACAGGGTTGCTTTCTTT. Translating gives CAISQDRVAFF. The chain employs TRBV10-3 and TRBJ1-1; 8 nucleotides line up with TRBD1. This CDR3 contains 11 residues. V lost 6 bases, J lost 11 bases, and 5 bases stayed unmatched. Germline V CDR1 and CDR2: ENHRY, SYGVKD.

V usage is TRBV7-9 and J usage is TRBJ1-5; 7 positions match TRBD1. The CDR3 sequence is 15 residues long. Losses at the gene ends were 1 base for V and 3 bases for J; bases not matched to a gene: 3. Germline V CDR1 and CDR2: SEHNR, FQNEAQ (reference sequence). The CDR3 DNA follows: TGTGCCAGCAGCTTAGAGACAGGGATCAATCAGCCCCAGCATTTT. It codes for CASSLETGINQPQHF.

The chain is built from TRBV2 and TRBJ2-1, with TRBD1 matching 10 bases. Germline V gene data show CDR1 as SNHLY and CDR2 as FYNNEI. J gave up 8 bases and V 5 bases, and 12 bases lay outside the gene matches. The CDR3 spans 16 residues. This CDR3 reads CASSNFPGQGHDEQFF. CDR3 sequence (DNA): TGTGCCAGCAGTAACTTCCCGGGACAGGGGCACGATGAGCAGTTCTTC.

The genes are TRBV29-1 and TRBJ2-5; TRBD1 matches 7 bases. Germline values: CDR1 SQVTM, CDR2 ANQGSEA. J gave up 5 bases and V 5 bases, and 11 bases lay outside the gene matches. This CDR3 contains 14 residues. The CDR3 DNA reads TGCAGCGTTCCGACAGGGCTCACGTGGGAGACCCAGTACTTC. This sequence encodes CSVPTGLTWETQYF.

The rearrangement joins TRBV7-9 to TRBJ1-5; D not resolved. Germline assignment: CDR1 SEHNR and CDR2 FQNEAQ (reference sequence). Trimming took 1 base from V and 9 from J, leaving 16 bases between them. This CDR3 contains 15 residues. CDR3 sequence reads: CASSLGADWTRPQHF. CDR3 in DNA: TGTGCCAGCAGCTTAGGGGCCGATTGGACTCGGCCCCAGCATTTT.

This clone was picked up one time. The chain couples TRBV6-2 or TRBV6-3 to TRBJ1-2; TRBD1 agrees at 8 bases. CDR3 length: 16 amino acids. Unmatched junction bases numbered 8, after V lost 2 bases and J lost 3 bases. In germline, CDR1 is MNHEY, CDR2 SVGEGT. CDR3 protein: CASSYGFARGHYGYTF. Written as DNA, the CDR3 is TGTGCCAGCAGTTACGGGTTCGCCAGGGGGCACTATGGCTACACCTTC.

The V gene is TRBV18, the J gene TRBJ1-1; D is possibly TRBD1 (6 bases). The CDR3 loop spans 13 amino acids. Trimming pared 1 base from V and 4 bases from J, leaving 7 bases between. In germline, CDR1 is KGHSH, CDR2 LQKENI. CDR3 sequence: CASSPLQGTEAFF. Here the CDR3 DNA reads TGTGCCAGCTCACCACTACAGGGCACTGAAGCTTTCTTT.

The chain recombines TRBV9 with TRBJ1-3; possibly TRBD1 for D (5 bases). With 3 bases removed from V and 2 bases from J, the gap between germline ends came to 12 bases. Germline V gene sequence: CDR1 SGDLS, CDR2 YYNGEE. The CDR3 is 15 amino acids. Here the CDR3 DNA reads TGTGCCAGCAGCGCCTCGGGGGTCCCTGGAAACACCATATATTTT. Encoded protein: CASSASGVPGNTIYF.

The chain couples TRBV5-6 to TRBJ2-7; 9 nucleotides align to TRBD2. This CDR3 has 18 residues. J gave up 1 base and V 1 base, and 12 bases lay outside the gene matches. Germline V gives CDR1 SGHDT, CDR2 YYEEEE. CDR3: CASSLREVRLAESYEQYF. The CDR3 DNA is TGTGCCAGCAGCTTGAGGGAGGTACGACTAGCGGAATCCTACGAGCAGTACTTC.

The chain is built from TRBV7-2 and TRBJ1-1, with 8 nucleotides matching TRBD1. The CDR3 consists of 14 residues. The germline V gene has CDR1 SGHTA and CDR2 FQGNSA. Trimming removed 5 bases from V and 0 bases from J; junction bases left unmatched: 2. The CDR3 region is CASSAGGMNTEAFF. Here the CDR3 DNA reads TGTGCCAGCAGCGCAGGGGGCATGAACACTGAAGCTTTCTTT.

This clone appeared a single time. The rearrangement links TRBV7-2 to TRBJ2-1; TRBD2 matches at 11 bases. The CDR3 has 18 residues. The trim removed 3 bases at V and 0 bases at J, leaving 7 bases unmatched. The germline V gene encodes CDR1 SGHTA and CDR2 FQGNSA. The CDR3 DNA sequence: TGTGCCAGCAGCTTCCCGAAAGGGACTAGCGGCTCCTACAATGAGCAGTTCTTC. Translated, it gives CASSFPKGTSGSYNEQFF.

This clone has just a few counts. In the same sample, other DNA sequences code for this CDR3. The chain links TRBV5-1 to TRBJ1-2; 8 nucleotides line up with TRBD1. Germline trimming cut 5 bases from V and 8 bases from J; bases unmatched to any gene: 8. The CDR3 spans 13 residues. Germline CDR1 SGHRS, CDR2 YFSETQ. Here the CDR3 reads CASSIPTGEGYTF. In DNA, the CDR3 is TGCGCCAGCAGTATTCCGACAGGGGAAGGCTACACCTTC. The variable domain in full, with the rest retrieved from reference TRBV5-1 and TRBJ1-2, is KAGVTQTPRYLIKTRGQQVTLSCSPISGHRSVSWYQQTPGQGLQFLFEYFSETQRNKGNFPGRFSGRQFSNSRSEMNVSTLELGDSALYLCASSIPTGEGYTFGSGTRLTVV.

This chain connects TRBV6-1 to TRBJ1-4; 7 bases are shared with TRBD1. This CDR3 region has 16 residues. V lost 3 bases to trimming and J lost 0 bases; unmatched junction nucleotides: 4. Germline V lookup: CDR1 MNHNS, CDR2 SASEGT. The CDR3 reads CASSDTGAATNEKLFF. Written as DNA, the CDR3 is TGTGCCAGCAGTGACACAGGGGCTGCAACTAATGAAAAACTGTTTTTT.

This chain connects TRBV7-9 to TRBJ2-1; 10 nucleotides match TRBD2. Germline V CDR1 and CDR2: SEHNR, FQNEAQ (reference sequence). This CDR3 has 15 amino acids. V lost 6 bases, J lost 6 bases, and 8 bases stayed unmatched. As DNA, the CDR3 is TGTGCCAGCAGTACGCTAGCGGGGGTCCGCAATGAGCAGTTCTTC. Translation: CASSTLAGVRNEQFF.

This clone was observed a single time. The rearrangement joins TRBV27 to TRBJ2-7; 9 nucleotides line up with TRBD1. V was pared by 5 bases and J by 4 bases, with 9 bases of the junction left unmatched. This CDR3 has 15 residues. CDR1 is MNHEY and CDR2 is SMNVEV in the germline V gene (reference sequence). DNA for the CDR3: TGTGCCAGCAGTAAACAACAGGGGGCGATATACGAGCAGTACTTC. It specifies CASSKQQGAIYEQYF.

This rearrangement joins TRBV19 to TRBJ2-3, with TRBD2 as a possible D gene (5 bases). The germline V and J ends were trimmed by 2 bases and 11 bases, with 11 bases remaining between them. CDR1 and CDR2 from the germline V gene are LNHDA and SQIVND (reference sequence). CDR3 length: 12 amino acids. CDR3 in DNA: TGTGCCAGTAGTATACTAGAGGGCGGGCAGTATTTT. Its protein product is CASSILEGGQYF.

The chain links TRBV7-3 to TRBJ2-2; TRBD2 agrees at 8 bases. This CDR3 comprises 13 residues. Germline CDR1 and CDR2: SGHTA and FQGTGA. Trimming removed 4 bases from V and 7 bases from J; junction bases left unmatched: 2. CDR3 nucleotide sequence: TGTGCCAGCAGCTCCCGGGGGGGCGGGGAGCTGTTTTTT. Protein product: CASSSRGGGELFF.

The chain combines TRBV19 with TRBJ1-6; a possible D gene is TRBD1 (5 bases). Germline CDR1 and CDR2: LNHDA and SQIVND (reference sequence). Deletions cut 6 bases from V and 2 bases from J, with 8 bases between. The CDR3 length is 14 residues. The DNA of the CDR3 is TGTGCCAGTAGCCCAGGGCCCTATAATTCACCCCTCCACTTT. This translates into CASSPGPYNSPLHF.

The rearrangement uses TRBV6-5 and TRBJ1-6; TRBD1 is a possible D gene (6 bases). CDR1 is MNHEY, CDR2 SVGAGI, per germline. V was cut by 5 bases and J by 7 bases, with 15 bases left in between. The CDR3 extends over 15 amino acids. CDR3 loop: CASSPPARGNSPLHF. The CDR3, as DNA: TGTGCCAGCAGTCCCCCCGCCAGGGGAAATTCACCCCTCCACTTT.

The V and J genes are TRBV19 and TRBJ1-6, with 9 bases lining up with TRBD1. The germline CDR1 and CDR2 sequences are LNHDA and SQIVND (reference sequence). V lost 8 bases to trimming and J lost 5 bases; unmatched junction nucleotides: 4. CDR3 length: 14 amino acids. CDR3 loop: CASSRTGDNSPLHF. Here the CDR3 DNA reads TGTGCCAGTTCCCGGACAGGGGATAATTCACCCCTCCACTTT.